This is a list of T cell receptor beta chains from one sample in a study of T-cell reconstitution after alpha-beta-depleted transplantation in children. A single record per CDR3 protein comes from TCRdb applying MiXCR to the PCR reads. The table lists about 540,000 distinct CDR3 sequences, 25% to 30% of them singletons. This specimen was PBMCs, taken before TCRalphabeta/CD19-depleted stem cell transplant. The origin of the receptors is a boy less than two years old with Wiskott-Aldrich syndrome, due to receive a stem cell transplant. Both conserved end residues are trimmed from each CDR3. Each record gives: D gene, J gene, V gene, CDR3 protein. The D gene is left open where the match is weak.

-	TRBJ2-3	TRBV7-2	ASSPRGWGLEAQY
TRBD1	TRBJ2-7	TRBV6-5	ASSYRDRGAYEQY
-	TRBJ1-2	TRBV29-1	SVVSTWGISRDT
-	TRBJ2-3	TRBV5-1	ASSLFGEGIYPDTQY
-	TRBJ1-2	TRBV10-3	AISRTRDYGYT
-	TRBJ2-2	TRBV7-9	ASSIAGRTGELF
-	TRBJ2-1	TRBV20-1	SASEGYFNEQF
-	TRBJ1-1	TRBV12-3/TRBV12-4	ASSPDGENTEAF
TRBD2	TRBJ2-1	TRBV27	ASSFRTSGIDEQF
TRBD2	TRBJ2-1	TRBV12-3/TRBV12-4	ASSLAGGMYNEQF
TRBD2	TRBJ2-1	TRBV5-1	ASSSLPSGQDNEQF
TRBD1	TRBJ1-4	TRBV4-1	ASSQDLGQGFGANEKLF
-	TRBJ2-7	TRBV20-1	SDRDLPRAGRHYEQY
TRBD2	TRBJ2-3	TRBV20-1	SARAGGPVDTQY
TRBD1	TRBJ1-2	TRBV20-1	SAREYRTGVLGGYT
-	TRBJ2-7	TRBV7-9	ASSLALGRSYEQY
TRBD2	TRBJ2-7	TRBV6-5	ASIISGFSYEQY
-	TRBJ2-1	TRBV7-8	ASSLEWRANNEQF
TRBD2	TRBJ2-1	TRBV5-1	ASRAPTIAGGNEQF
TRBD1	TRBJ2-5	TRBV9	ASSVEDRGYQETQY
-	TRBJ2-1	TRBV20-1	SARVGTTYNEQF
TRBD1	TRBJ1-1	TRBV12-3/TRBV12-4	ASSSLNTGVNRVAEAF
TRBD1	TRBJ2-5	TRBV20-1	SAMTGGNWETQY
TRBD1	TRBJ2-2	TRBV2	ASSEALPVVQGLY
-	TRBJ2-2	TRBV10-2	ASMKYGNTGELF
-	TRBJ2-3	TRBV5-1	ASSLGIYGADTQY
TRBD2	TRBJ2-1	TRBV6-1	ASSRGTSGRDEQF
-	TRBJ2-7	TRBV5-1	ASSLSVTGQAHYYEQY
TRBD1	TRBJ2-1	TRBV29-1	SVDRGRGQF
-	TRBJ2-3	TRBV29-1	SVDGTSTDTQY
TRBD1	TRBJ1-5	TRBV4-1	ASSQDFGQGADQPQH
TRBD1	TRBJ1-2	TRBV12-3/TRBV12-4	ASSLGQGGGGYT
TRBD2	TRBJ2-3	TRBV20-1	SASRGGTDTQY
TRBD1	TRBJ1-2	TRBV29-1	SVGTGESGYT
-	TRBJ1-3	TRBV4-2	ASSQEGAGNTIY
TRBD2	TRBJ2-1	TRBV20-1	SARTNLAGGAYNEQF
-	TRBJ2-3	TRBV24-1	ATSEGPPDTQY
TRBD1	TRBJ1-2	TRBV10-3	PISRGWDRPYGYT
-	TRBJ2-3	TRBV5-1	ASSLGIRLVGSTDTQY
-	TRBJ2-3	TRBV30	AWSHAISVSDTQY
TRBD1	TRBJ2-7	TRBV20-1	SAHYLDRGLPYEQY
-	TRBJ2-7	TRBV5-1	ASSLELLFEQY
TRBD2	TRBJ2-3	TRBV5-6	ASSFRTSGRYTQY
TRBD1	TRBJ2-7	TRBV5-1	ASSPSPGQNYEQY
-	TRBJ1-2	TRBV28	ASSLTSRVYGYT
-	TRBJ2-3	TRBV5-1	ASSLDPYTQY
-	TRBJ1-5	TRBV12-3/TRBV12-4	ASSPRGDSNQPQH
-	TRBJ2-7	TRBV30	AWRIGPYEQY
-	TRBJ2-1	TRBV12-3/TRBV12-4	ASSFSVTGEQF
-	TRBJ2-3	TRBV5-1	ASSLSPPNTQY
-	TRBJ2-7	TRBV5-1	ASSFSGPGVEQY
TRBD1	TRBJ2-6	TRBV4-1	ASSQVPTGVGANVLT
TRBD2	TRBJ2-3	TRBV12-3/TRBV12-4	ASSLASGTTDTQY
TRBD2	TRBJ2-3	TRBV12-3/TRBV12-4	ASSFAVLAASTDTQY
-	TRBJ1-1	TRBV19	ASRHSYTEAF
-	TRBJ1-1	TRBV7-9	ASSLLQWSEAF